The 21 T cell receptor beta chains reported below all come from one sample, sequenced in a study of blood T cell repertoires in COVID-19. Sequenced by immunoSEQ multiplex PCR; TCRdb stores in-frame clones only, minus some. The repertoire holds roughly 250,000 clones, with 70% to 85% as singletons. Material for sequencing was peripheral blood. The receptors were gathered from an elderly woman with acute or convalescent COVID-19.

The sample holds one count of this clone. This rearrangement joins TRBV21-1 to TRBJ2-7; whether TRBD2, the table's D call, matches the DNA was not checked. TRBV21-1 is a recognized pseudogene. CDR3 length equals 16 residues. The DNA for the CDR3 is TGTGCCAGCAACGGGACTAGCGGGGACTGCTCCTACGAGCAGTACTTC. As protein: CASNGTSGDCSYEQYF.

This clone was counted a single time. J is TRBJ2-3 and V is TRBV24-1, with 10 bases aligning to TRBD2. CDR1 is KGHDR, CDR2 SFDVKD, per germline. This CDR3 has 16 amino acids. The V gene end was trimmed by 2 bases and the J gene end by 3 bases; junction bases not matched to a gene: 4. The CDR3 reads CATSDSGTSVTDTQYF. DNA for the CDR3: TGTGCCACCAGTGATTCCGGGACTAGCGTGACAGATACGCAGTATTTT.

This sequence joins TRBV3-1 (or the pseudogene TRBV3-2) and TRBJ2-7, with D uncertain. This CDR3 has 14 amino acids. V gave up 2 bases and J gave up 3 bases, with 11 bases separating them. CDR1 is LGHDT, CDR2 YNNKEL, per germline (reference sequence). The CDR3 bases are TGTGCCAGCAGCCAAAGAGGAGATCGCTACGAGCAGTACTTC. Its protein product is CASSQRGDRYEQYF.

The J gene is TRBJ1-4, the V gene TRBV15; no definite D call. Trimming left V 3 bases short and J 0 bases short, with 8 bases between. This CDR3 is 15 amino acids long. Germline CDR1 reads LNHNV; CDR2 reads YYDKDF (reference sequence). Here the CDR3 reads CATSRRGATNEKLFF. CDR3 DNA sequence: TGTGCCACCAGCAGGCGAGGTGCAACTAATGAAAAACTGTTTTTT.

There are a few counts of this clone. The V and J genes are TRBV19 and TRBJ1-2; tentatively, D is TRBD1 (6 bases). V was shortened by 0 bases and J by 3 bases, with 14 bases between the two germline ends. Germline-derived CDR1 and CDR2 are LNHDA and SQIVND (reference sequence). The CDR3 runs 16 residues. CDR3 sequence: CASSIDLGHSDYGYTF. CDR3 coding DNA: TGTGCCAGTAGTATAGATCTGGGACATAGCGACTATGGCTACACCTTC.

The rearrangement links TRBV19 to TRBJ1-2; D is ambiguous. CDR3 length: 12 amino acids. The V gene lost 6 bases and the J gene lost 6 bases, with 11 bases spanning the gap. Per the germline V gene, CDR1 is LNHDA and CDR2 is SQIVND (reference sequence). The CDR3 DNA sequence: TGTGCCAGTAGGATCACGAGGGATGGCTACACCTTC. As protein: CASRITRDGYTF. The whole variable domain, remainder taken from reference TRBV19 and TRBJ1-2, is DGGITQSPKYLFRKEGQNVTLSCEQNLNHDAMYWYRQDPGQGLRLIYYSQIVNDFQKGDIAEGYSVSREKKESFPLTVTSAQKNPTAFYLCASRITRDGYTFGSGTRLTVV.

The DNA of the CDR3 is TGTGCCAGCAGCTCGGGGACTAGCGGGGTTGATACGCAGTATTTT. Translation: CASSSGTSGVDTQYF. This chain connects TRBV7-2 to TRBJ2-3, with 13 bases identical to TRBD2. The CDR3 is made up of 15 amino acids. Trimming at V came to 4 bases and at J to 6 bases, leaving 4 bases not matched to a gene. The germline CDR1 and CDR2 sequences are SGHTA and FQGNSA.

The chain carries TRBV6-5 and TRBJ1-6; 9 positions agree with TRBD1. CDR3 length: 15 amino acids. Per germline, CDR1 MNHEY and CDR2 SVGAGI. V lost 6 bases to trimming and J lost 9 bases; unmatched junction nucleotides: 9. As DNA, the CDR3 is TGTGCCAGCAGCCCCTCGGGACAGGGTTTTTCACCCCTCCACTTT. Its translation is CASSPSGQGFSPLHF.

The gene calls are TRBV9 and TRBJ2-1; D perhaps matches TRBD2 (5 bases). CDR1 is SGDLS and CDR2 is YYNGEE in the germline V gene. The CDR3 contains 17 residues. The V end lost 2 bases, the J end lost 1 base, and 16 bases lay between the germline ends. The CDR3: CASSVAEGYPSYNEQFF. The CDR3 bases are TGTGCCAGCAGCGTCGCTGAGGGTTACCCTTCCTACAATGAGCAGTTCTTC.

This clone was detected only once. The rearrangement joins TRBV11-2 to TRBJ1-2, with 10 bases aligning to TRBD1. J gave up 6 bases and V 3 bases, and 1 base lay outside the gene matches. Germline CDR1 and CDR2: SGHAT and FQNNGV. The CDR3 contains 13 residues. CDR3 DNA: TGTGCCAGCAGCTTGACAGGGGGCAATGGCTACACCTTC. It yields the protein CASSLTGGNGYTF.

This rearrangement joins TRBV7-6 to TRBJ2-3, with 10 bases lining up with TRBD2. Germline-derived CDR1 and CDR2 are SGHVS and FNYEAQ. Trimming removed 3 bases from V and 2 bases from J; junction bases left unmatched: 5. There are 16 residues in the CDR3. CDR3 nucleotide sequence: TGTGCCAGCAGCTTGGACAGCGGGGGGGTCACAGATACGCAGTATTTT. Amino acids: CASSLDSGGVTDTQYF.

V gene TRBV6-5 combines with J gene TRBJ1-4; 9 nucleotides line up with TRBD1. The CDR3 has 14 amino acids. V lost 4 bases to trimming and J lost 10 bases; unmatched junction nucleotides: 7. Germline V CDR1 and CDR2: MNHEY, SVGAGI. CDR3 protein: CASSSSRQGGKLFF. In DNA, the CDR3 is TGTGCCAGCAGTTCTAGTCGACAGGGGGGAAAACTGTTTTTT.

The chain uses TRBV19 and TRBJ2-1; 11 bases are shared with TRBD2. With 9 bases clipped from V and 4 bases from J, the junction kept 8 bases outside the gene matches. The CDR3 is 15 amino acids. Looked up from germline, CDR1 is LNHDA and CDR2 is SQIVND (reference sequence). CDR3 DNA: TGTGCCAGCCGGACGGGACTAGCGGATTACAATGAGCAGTTCTTC. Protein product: CASRTGLADYNEQFF.

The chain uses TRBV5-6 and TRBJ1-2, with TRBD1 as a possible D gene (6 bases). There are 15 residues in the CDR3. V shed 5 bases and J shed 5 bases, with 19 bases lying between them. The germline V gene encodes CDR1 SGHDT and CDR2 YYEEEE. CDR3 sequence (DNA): TGTGCCAGCAGGGAGACAGGCCCCGGCGCTTATGGCTACACCTTC. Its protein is CASRETGPGAYGYTF.

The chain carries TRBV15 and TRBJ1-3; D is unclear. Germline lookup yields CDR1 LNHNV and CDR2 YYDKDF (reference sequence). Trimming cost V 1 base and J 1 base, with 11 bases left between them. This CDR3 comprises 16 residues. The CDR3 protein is CATSRGAGLSGNTIYF. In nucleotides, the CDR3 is TGTGCCACCAGCAGAGGGGCAGGCCTGTCTGGAAACACCATATATTTT.

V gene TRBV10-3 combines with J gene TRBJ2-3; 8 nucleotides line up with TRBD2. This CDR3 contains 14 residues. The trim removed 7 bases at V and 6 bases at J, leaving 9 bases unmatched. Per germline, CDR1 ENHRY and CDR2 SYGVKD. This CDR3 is CAIKPSGFVDTQYF. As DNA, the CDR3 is TGTGCCATCAAACCTAGCGGGTTTGTGGATACGCAGTATTTT.

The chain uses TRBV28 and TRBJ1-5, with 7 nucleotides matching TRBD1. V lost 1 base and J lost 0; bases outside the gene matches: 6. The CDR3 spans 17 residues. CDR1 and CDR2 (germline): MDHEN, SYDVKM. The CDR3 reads CASSLLAGGYSNQPQHF. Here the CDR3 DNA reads TGTGCCAGCAGTTTATTGGCAGGGGGTTATAGCAATCAGCCCCAGCATTTT.

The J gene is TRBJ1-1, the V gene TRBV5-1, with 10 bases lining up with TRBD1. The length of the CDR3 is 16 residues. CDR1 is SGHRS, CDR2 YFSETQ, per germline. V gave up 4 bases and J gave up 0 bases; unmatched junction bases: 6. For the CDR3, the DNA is TGCGCCAGCAGCCGTCCCGGGACAGGGGTGAACACTGAAGCTTTCTTT. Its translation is CASSRPGTGVNTEAFF.

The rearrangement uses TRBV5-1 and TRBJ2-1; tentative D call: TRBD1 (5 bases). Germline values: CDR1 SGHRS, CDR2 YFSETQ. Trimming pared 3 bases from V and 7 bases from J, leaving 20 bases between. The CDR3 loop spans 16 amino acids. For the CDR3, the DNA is TGCGCCAGCAGCTACTCAGGGTTAGGGGCAGGGAATGAGCAGTTCTTC. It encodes CASSYSGLGAGNEQFF.

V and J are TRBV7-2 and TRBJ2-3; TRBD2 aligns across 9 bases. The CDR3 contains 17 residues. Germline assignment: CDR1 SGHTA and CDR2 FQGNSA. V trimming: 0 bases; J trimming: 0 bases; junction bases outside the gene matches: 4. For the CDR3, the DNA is TGTGCCAGCAGCTTAGCGGGAACTAGCGGGAGCACAGATACGCAGTATTTT. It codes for CASSLAGTSGSTDTQYF.

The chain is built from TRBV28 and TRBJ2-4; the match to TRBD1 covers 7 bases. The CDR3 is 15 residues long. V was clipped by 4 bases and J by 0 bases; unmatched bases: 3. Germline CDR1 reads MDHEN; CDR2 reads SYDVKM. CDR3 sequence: CASSSGQVAKNIQYF. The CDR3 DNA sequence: TGTGCCAGCAGTTCCGGACAGGTAGCCAAAAACATTCAGTACTTC.